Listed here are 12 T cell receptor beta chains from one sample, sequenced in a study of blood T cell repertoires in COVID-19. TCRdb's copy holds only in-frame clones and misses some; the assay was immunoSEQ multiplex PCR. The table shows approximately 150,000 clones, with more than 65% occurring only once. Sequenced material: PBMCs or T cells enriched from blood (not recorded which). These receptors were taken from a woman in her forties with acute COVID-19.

The CDR3 is CASSRTGGGRETQYF. The CDR3 region has the DNA TGTGCCAGCAGTCGAACAGGGGGCGGACGGGAGACCCAGTACTTC. The J gene is TRBJ2-5, the V gene TRBV6-5; 9 positions agree with TRBD1. Germline values: CDR1 MNHEY, CDR2 SVGAGI. V lost 5 bases, J lost 5 bases, and 9 bases stayed unmatched. The CDR3 has 15 amino acids.

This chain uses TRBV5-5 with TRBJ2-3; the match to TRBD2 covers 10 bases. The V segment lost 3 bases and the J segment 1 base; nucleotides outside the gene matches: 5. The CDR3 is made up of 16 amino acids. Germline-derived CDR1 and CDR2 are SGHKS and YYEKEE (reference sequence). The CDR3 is CASSSRTSGRTDTQYF. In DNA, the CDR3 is TGTGCCAGCAGCTCCAGGACTAGCGGACGCACAGATACGCAGTATTTT.

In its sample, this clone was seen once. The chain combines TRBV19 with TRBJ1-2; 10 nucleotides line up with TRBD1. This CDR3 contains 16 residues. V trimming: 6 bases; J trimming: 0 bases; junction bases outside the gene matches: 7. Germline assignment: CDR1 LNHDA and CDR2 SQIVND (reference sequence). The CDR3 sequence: CASSPGQGPSNYGYTF. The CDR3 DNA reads TGTGCCAGTAGCCCGGGACAGGGGCCATCTAACTATGGCTACACCTTC.

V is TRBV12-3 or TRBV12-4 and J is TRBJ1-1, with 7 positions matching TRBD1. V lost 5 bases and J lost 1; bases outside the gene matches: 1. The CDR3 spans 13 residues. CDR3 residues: CASSRQGNTEAFF. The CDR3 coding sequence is TGTGCCAGCAGTCGACAGGGGAACACTGAAGCTTTCTTT.

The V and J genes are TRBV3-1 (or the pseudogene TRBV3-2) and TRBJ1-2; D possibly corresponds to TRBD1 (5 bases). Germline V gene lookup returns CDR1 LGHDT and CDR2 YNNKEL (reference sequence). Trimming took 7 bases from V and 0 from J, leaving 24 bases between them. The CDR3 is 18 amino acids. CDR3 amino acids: CASTHQPDSGAPNYGYTF. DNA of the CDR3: TGTGCCAGCACTCACCAACCAGACAGTGGGGCTCCTAACTATGGCTACACCTTC.

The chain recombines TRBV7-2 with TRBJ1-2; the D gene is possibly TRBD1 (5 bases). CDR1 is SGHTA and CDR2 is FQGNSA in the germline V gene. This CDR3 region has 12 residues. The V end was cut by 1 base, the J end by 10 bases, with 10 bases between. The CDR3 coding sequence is TGTGCCAGCAGCTTAGGTGTCAGGGCCTACACCTTC. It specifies CASSLGVRAYTF.

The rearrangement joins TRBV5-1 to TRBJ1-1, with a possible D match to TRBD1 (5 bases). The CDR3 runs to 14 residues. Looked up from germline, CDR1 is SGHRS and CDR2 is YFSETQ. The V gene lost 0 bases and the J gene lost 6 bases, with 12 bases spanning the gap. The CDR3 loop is CASSLGMSGAEAFF. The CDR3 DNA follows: TGCGCCAGCAGCTTGGGGATGTCGGGGGCTGAAGCTTTCTTT.

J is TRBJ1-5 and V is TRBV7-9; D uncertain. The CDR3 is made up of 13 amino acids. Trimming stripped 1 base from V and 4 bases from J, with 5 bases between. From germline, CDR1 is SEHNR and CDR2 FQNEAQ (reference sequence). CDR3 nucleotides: TGTGCCAGCAGCTTAGGGGAGAATCAGCCCCAGCATTTT. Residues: CASSLGENQPQHF. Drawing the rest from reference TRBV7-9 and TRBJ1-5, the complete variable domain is DTGVSQNPRHKITKRGQNVTFRCDPISEHNRLYWYRQTLGQGPEFLTYFQNEAQLEKSRLLSDRFSAERPKGSFSTLEIQRTEQGDSAMYLCASSLGENQPQHFGDGTRLSIL.

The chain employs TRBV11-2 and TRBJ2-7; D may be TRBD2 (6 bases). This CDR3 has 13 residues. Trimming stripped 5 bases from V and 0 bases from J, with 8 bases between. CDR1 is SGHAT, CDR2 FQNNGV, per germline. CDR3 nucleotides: TGTGCCAGCAGCCCGGGACTCTCCTACGAGCAGTACTTC. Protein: CASSPGLSYEQYF.

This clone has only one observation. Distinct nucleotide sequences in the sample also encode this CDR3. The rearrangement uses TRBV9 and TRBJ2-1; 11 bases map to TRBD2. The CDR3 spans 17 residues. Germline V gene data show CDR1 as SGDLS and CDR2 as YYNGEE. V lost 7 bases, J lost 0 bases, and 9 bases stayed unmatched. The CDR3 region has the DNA TGTGCCAGCTCTGGGACTAGCGGCTCAAGCTCCTACAATGAGCAGTTCTTC. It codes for CASSGTSGSSSYNEQFF.

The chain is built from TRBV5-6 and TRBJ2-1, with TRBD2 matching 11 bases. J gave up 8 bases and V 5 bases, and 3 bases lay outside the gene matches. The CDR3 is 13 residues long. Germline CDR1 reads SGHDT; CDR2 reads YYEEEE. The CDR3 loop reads CASRILAGDEQFF. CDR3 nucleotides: TGTGCCAGCAGAATACTAGCGGGAGATGAGCAGTTCTTC.

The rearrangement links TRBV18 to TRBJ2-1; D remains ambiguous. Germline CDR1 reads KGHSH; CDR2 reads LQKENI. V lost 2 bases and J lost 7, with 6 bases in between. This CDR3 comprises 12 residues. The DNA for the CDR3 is TGTGCCAGCTCACCAGGGCAGAATGAGCAGTTCTTC. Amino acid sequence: CASSPGQNEQFF. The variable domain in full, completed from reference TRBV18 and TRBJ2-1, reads NAGVMQNPRHLVRRRGQEARLRCSPMKGHSHVYWYRQLPEEGLKFMVYLQKENIIDESGMPKERFSAEFPKEGPSILRIQQVVRGDSAAYFCASSPGQNEQFFGPGTRLTVL.